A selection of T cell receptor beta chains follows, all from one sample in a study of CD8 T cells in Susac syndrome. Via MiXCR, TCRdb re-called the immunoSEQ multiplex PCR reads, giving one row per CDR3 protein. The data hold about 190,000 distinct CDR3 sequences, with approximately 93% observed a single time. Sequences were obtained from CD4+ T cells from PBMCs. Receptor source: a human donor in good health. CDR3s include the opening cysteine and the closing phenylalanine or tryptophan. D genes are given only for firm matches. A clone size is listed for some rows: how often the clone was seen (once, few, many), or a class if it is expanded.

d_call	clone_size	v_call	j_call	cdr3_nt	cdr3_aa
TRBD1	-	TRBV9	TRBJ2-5	TGTGCCAGCAGCGAACTAGTAATGGGGACAGGCCAAGAGACCCAGTACTTC	CASSELVMGTGQETQYF
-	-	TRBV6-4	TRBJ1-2	TGTGCCAGCAGTGATACAGGCGGCTATGGCTACACCTTC	CASSDTGGYGYTF
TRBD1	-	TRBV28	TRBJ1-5	TGTGCCAGCAGCCCCAGGGGGACGAAGCCCCAGCATTTT	CASSPRGTKPQHF
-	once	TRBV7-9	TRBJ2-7	TGTGCCAGCAATCGGGACGGAACCGAGTCGTACTTC	CASNRDGTESYF
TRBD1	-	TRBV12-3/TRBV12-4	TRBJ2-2	TGTGCCAGCAGTAAACAGGGGGTAGTCGGGGAGCTGTTTTTT	CASSKQGVVGELFF
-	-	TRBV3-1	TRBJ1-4	TGTGCCAGCAGCCAAGGAGGGGGTGAAAAACTGTTTTTT	CASSQGGGEKLFF
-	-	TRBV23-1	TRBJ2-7	TGCGCCAGCAGTCGACGGACGTCCTACGAGCAGTACTTC	CASSRRTSYEQYF
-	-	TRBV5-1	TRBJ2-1	TGCGCCAGCAGCCGAACGCACAGGGTCGAAGGCGAGCAGTTCTTC	CASSRTHRVEGEQFF
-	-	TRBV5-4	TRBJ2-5	TGTGCCAGCAGCCGCCCGGGGGGCATCCAAGAGACCCAGTACTTC	CASSRPGGIQETQYF
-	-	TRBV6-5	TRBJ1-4	TGTGCCAGCAGGACCACAGGGTCTAATGAAAAACTGTTTTTT	CASRTTGSNEKLFF
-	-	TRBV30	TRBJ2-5	TGTGCCTGGAGTGAGGGGGAGACCCAGTACTTC	CAWSEGETQYF
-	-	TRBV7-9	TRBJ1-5	TGTGCCAGCAGCTTAGGCAGGGATCAGCCCCAGCATTTT	CASSLGRDQPQHF
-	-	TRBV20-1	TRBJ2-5	TGCAGTGCTAGAGATAGAGAGACCCAGTACTTC	CSARDRETQYF
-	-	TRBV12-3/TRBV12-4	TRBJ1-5	TGTGCCAGCAGTCCGATTGGCAATCAGCCCCAGCATTTT	CASSPIGNQPQHF